This TCR beta chain emerged from a study of blood T cells in healthy people across ages (dated by TCRdb to about 2015). About the study as a whole: Template switching captured roughly one uniquely barcoded TCR beta cDNA molecule per two T cells in model experiments. Two additional independent replicas of 1 million unique cDNA reads from the same blood draw were analyzed for two donors (one aged 18 to 29 and one aged 80 or older). To avoid experimental bias, donors of different ages were distributed randomly across sequencing lanes. To track age-related changes in TCR beta repertoire diversity, the study relied on deep sequencing normalized with unique cDNA molecular identifiers. Four age groups were formed from the donors: young (average 16 years), middle-aged (around 37), aged (roughly 59) and long-lived (more than 75). Results the study describes overall, beyond this receptor: There was a strong correlation between observed TCR beta diversity and the percentage of naive T cells measured by flow cytometry. Because profiling used bulk unsorted PBMCs, naive and antigen-experienced compartments could not be compared conclusively. Estimates of total diversity based on one million sequenced T cells were regarded as lower bounds and as underestimates. As age increased, observed TCR beta diversity per million T cells dropped in a roughly linear way, and a significant reduction was already evident by age roughly 40. Because the CMV infection status of the donors was unknown, age-related changes in expanded clonotypes may potentially have been confounded. Compared with the aged group, the long-lived group had more naive CD4+ T cells, fewer expanded clones and increased TCR diversity, a pattern suggesting age selection.

Library construction relied on 5' RACE. The data were produced on an Illumina HiSeq 2500. A second PCR of roughly 7 to 11 cycles was performed with a sample-barcoded 5' primer and a J-beta primer mix. Each TCR beta cDNA molecule received a unique molecular identifier from a template-switch 5' adaptor carrying 12 random nucleotides. Each sample yielded at least 2.5 million CDR3-containing paired-end reads. All of the RNA was converted into first-strand cDNA using the Mint cDNA synthesis kit, with a TRBC-specific oligonucleotide serving as the primer. All cDNA was treated with uracil-DNA glycosylase and then went through a first 18-cycle PCR with the universal primers M1SS and BC2_uni_R. Per the original workflow: Normalization of each sample was performed by random selection of 1 million high-quality reads, each carrying a distinct molecular identifier. Reads sharing molecular identifiers were discarded rather than binned into consensus sequences. CDR3 identification, clonotype clustering and error correction used MiTCR with a Q25 quality threshold and the strictest error-elimination algorithm. Lower-bound total TCR beta diversity was estimated with a nonparametric unseen species model using Euler transformation. TCRdb reprocessing: public reads trimmed at Q25 with fastp, clones called with MiXCR, in-frame beta chains kept. Rows with one shared CDR3 protein collapse into an entry with the most common genes and DNA. TCRdb's processing, not the authors', yielded these V and J calls. The sample contains about 630,000 distinct CDR3 sequences, 20% to 25% of them found a single time. Roughly 3.7% of the sample belongs to the ten largest clones.

The 39 donors, aged about 6 to 95 years, were systemically healthy Caucasian individuals from Russia. Each donor gave about 9.7 milliliters of peripheral blood, drawn into EDTA-treated Vacutainer tubes. Ficoll-Paque density-gradient centrifugation was used to isolate PBMCs, with at least 6 million per sample. Total RNA, at least 5.5 micrograms per sample, was extracted from PBMCs with Trizol reagent. For every donor, an aliquot of PBMCs went through flow cytometry to measure the percentages of naive CD45RAhigh/CD27high T cells. Concerning this clonotype: Its target antigen remains unknown. The input lacks base qualities; no much larger clone sits a single base away.

The CDR3, cysteine through phenylalanine, is 15 amino acids long. Kept here is only the CDR3 DNA, which spans 45 bases and is read in frame from base 1. Deletion took 3 bases off V and 3 bases off J, with a span of 14 bases between the germline ends. Based on the germline V gene (reference sequence), the CDR1 and CDR2 sequences are DFQATT and SNEGSKA. The TCR was taken from a man aged 70 or older in good health. The sample was blood. The V and J segments used are TRBV20-1 and TRBJ2-2; no D segment can be confidently identified. The CDR3 corresponds to CSARVGPSYTGELFF. In nucleotides, the sequence is TGCAGTGCTAGGGTCGGTCCCTCATACACCGGGGAGCTGTTTTTT.